The source of this T cell receptor (beta chain) is a study of Tregs in tolerant kidney transplant recipients. Study summary: Related graft donors supplied nonmyeloablative bone marrow transplants, and mixed chimerism was transient.

In regard to this clone: The antigen is undetermined.

Unstimulated Tregs (CD4+CD25+CD127-) and CD4+CD25- non-Tregs were sorted from PBMCs. Regarding the study as a whole: No direct test of biological reproducibility was done here. Tregs expanded with activated donor B cells seemed most donor-specific.

This table comes from immunoSEQ multiplex PCR, and its TCRdb copy is limited to in-frame clones, with some not included. The table includes roughly 99,000 clones, 80% to 95% detected once. The CDR3 has 14 residues. Germline CDR1 is SGHTS and CDR2 is YDEGEE. With V trimmed by 2 bases and J by 5 bases, 2 bases remained unmatched. Sequencing was performed on CD4+ T cells from blood, taken before the transplant. This TCR came from a human donor who received a combined kidney and bone marrow transplant. V gene TRBV5-8 combines with J gene TRBJ1-4, with TRBD1 matching 8 bases. Written as DNA, the CDR3 is TGTGCCAGCAGCTTAGACAGGGGCAATGAAAAACTGTTTTTT. It yields the protein CASSLDRGNEKLFF.